This TCR beta chain was captured by sequencing in a study of early T cells in non-severe SARS-CoV-2 infection. The V gene's germline CDR1 is SGHTA and CDR2 FQGNSA. This CDR3 spans 16 amino acids. V was shortened by 2 bases and J by 6 bases, with 17 bases between the two germline ends. TCRdb ran MiXCR on the 5' RACE reads and lists one entry per CDR3 protein. The repertoire holds around 70,000 distinct CDR3 sequences, 12% seen once, with 1.5% to 2% in the top ten. What was sequenced was whole blood. The receptor was isolated from an adult who was a healthcare worker with PCR-confirmed SARS-CoV-2 infection or an uninfected control (not recorded which). The chain recombines TRBV7-2 with TRBJ2-1; the D gene could be TRBD1 or TRBD2 (5 bases each). In DNA, the CDR3 is TGTGCCAGCAGCTTAAGGGGAACAGGAGGAGGCAATGAGCAGTTCTTC. This translates into CASSLRGTGGGNEQFF.